The text below deals with one T cell receptor beta chain. Its antigen is currently not known. Base qualities are not at hand, and no much larger clone is one base apart. This sample is drawn from a study of graft-versus-host responses after intestinal transplantation (dated by TCRdb to the early 2020s). The study in broad terms: The transplants that recipients got were multivisceral, liver-intestinal, or isolated intestinal. A cohort of about 25 intestinal transplant recipients, including one retransplant, was enrolled, and a few patients lacking pretransplant specimens were excluded. Donor T cell macrochimerism was defined as a peak of at least 4% donor T cells among recipient peripheral blood mononuclear cells. Rather than being sequenced by the commercial service, samples from a few later patients were sequenced in-house on an Illumina MiSeq and processed with MiXCR. Anti-thymocyte globulin induction was given to all recipients, followed by maintenance tacrolimus and steroids for two to four years. Bulk TCR-beta CDR3 sequencing was used to track graft-versus-host and host-versus-graft alloreactive T cell clones in the graft, circulation and bone marrow after intestinal transplantation. Alloreactive clones were identified by sequencing pre-transplant mixed lymphocyte reaction products and comparing them with unstimulated pre-transplant donor and recipient T cells.

Library method: the immunoSEQ multiplex PCR assay. In most patients, genomic DNA was isolated using the Qiagen DNeasy Blood and Tissue Kit and sent frozen to Adaptive Biotechnologies for TCR sequencing. For most patients, genomic DNA was subjected to high-throughput TCR-beta CDR3 sequencing by Adaptive Biotechnologies. On the authors' methods: TCR sequencing data were retrieved from Adaptive's ImmunoSEQ software for 15 to 20 patients, whereas three other patients were processed with MiXCR and VDJtools. To correct CD4 versus CD8 sorting errors, any sequence found in both subsets at a frequency ratio below 5:1 was removed. CDR3 nucleotide sequences shared between donor and recipient were removed because their origin could not be assigned. To count as alloreactive, a clone needed at least 2-fold expansion over unstimulated cells and a minimum CFSE-low frequency of 0.002% (template counts) or 0.001% (read counts). A clone was considered mappable if detected in the sequenced pre-transplant spleen, lymph node, or MLR CFSE-low populations of the donor or recipient. Cumulative frequency of alloreactive clones was calculated as a percentage of all sequences weighted by copy number. TCRdb's version of the immuneACCESS table is confined to in-frame rearrangements and falls short of the full clone set. An unresolved V gene accounts for under half of the shortfall where checked; the remainder is of unknown origin. V and J calls and clone size are as listed in that table; D and trimming were resolved from the DNA. Within this sample are roughly 100,000 clones, with roughly 84% of them counted one time only. The top ten clonotypes cover 0.9% of the sample.

The time point label for this specimen denotes: cells obtained before transplantation from donor or recipient. CD3+CD4+ and CD3+CD8+ populations were FACS-sorted from unstimulated pre-transplant donor and recipient cells taken from spleen or lymph nodes. The investigation overall reported the following: GvH clones were detected in recipient bone marrow, and some of these GvH clones were observed earlier in ileal mucosa or blood, consistent with an intestinal mucosal origin. Early after transplant, declines in HvG clones were associated with peak levels of circulating GvH clones. High GvH to HvG T cell clonal ratios were observed in the allografts of patients with donor T cell macrochimerism. The relatively low number and heterogeneity of intestinal transplant patients limited the conclusions.

The CDR3 starts with the cysteine, ends with the phenylalanine, and has 14 residues. CDR3 DNA is the only sequence kept; it has 42 bases, read in frame from the first base. The chain is assembled from TRBV21-1 and TRBJ1-1; the DNA was not used to check the table's D call, TRBD1. TRBV21-1 is a known pseudogene. The clonotype originates from a human donor who received an intestinal transplant. This specimen consisted of unstimulated CD4+ T cells sorted from spleen or lymph node cells, obtained before intestinal transplant. The sequenced DNA is TGTGCCAGCAGCCTATGGGACAGGGTCACTGAAGCTTTCTTT. It is translated as CASSLWDRVTEAFF.